The rows below give T cell receptor beta chains drawn from one sample of a study of CD8+ T cells in alopecia areata. The protocol was immunoSEQ multiplex PCR, while the TCRdb copy is restricted to in-frame clones and leaves out a portion. The sample shows fewer than 100,000 clones, around 70% of them seen only once. The sample consisted of CD8+ T cells sorted from blood, taken at approximately week 42, from a patient treated with tofacitinib. Receptors were obtained from a human donor with alopecia areata. CDR3s leave out the opening cysteine and the closing phenylalanine or tryptophan. Fields, in order: J gene, D gene, clone size, V gene, CDR3 protein. D genes are given only for firm matches. The size entry is marked missing in some rows and otherwise reads once, few, many or a size class.

j_gene: TRBJ2-5; d_gene: .; abundance: .; v_gene: TRBV9; CDR3aa: ASSAHGQSQETQY
j_gene: TRBJ1-1; d_gene: .; abundance: .; v_gene: TRBV7-9; CDR3aa: ASSFLTTLNTEAF
j_gene: TRBJ2-7; d_gene: .; abundance: .; v_gene: TRBV2; CDR3aa: ASSAGGARYEQY
j_gene: TRBJ1-2; d_gene: .; abundance: .; v_gene: TRBV2; CDR3aa: ASSATGSNYGYT
j_gene: TRBJ1-5; d_gene: .; abundance: once; v_gene: TRBV6-6; CDR3aa: ASSYSPEGNQPQH
j_gene: TRBJ2-7; d_gene: TRBD1; abundance: .; v_gene: TRBV7-6; CDR3aa: ASSPTGGNEQY
j_gene: TRBJ2-2; d_gene: .; abundance: .; v_gene: TRBV7-3; CDR3aa: ASSSSGTHTRNTGELF
j_gene: TRBJ1-1; d_gene: TRBD1; abundance: .; v_gene: TRBV7-2; CDR3aa: ASSLDRGRGNTEAF
j_gene: TRBJ2-7; d_gene: .; abundance: .; v_gene: TRBV27; CDR3aa: ASSLAGTYEQY
j_gene: TRBJ1-1; d_gene: .; abundance: .; v_gene: TRBV6-1; CDR3aa: ASRKTEAF
j_gene: TRBJ2-3; d_gene: .; abundance: .; v_gene: TRBV11-2; CDR3aa: ASSDGWGTDTQY
j_gene: TRBJ2-7; d_gene: .; abundance: few; v_gene: TRBV30; CDR3aa: AWSGGVGIYEQY
j_gene: TRBJ1-5; d_gene: .; abundance: .; v_gene: TRBV13; CDR3aa: ASSRGLGNQPQH
j_gene: TRBJ2-7; d_gene: .; abundance: .; v_gene: TRBV7-9; CDR3aa: ASSSDSDYEQY
j_gene: TRBJ1-2; d_gene: .; abundance: .; v_gene: TRBV14; CDR3aa: ASSQVSGPTRNGYT
j_gene: TRBJ2-2; d_gene: TRBD1; abundance: .; v_gene: TRBV29-1; CDR3aa: SAFGTGTGELF
j_gene: TRBJ2-3; d_gene: TRBD2; abundance: .; v_gene: TRBV4-2; CDR3aa: ASSQGAAGGLDTQY
j_gene: TRBJ2-2; d_gene: .; abundance: .; v_gene: TRBV6-5; CDR3aa: ASSYWTGNTGELF
j_gene: TRBJ1-1; d_gene: .; abundance: .; v_gene: TRBV6-1; CDR3aa: ASIRRGGNTEAF
j_gene: TRBJ1-1; d_gene: .; abundance: .; v_gene: TRBV5-6; CDR3aa: ASSLSSRASGAF
j_gene: TRBJ2-3; d_gene: TRBD2; abundance: .; v_gene: TRBV6-4; CDR3aa: ASSVSGGATDTQY
j_gene: TRBJ2-7; d_gene: .; abundance: .; v_gene: TRBV6-5; CDR3aa: ASSGPPHPYEQY
j_gene: TRBJ1-5; d_gene: .; abundance: .; v_gene: TRBV27; CDR3aa: ASSETWENSNQPQH
j_gene: TRBJ2-1; d_gene: TRBD2; abundance: once; v_gene: TRBV5-4; CDR3aa: ASSLGTGEVAGLNEQF
j_gene: TRBJ2-5; d_gene: .; abundance: .; v_gene: TRBV27; CDR3aa: ASNPLGPGETQY
j_gene: TRBJ1-5; d_gene: TRBD1; abundance: .; v_gene: TRBV5-6; CDR3aa: ASSSQGAREYQPQH
j_gene: TRBJ2-6; d_gene: .; abundance: few; v_gene: TRBV11-2; CDR3aa: ASSLQGSGANVLT
j_gene: TRBJ2-7; d_gene: .; abundance: .; v_gene: TRBV29-1; CDR3aa: SVCLPTEGSYEQY
j_gene: TRBJ1-1; d_gene: .; abundance: .; v_gene: TRBV5-1; CDR3aa: ASSEGDVNTEAF
j_gene: TRBJ2-1; d_gene: .; abundance: .; v_gene: TRBV4-3; CDR3aa: ASSQDSARGNEQF
j_gene: TRBJ2-3; d_gene: .; abundance: .; v_gene: TRBV5-6; CDR3aa: ASSPGSDTQY
j_gene: TRBJ2-7; d_gene: TRBD2; abundance: .; v_gene: TRBV2; CDR3aa: ASSEGLAASYEQY
j_gene: TRBJ2-7; d_gene: .; abundance: once; v_gene: TRBV5-6; CDR3aa: ASSLAAREDHEQY
j_gene: TRBJ1-5; d_gene: .; abundance: once; v_gene: TRBV18; CDR3aa: ASSPGRGVDQPQH
j_gene: TRBJ2-2; d_gene: TRBD1; abundance: few; v_gene: TRBV29-1; CDR3aa: SAILDDRGRSTGELF
j_gene: TRBJ2-3; d_gene: .; abundance: few; v_gene: TRBV15; CDR3aa: ATSRNRDTDTQY
j_gene: TRBJ1-5; d_gene: .; abundance: once; v_gene: TRBV30; CDR3aa: AWNRDSNQPQH
j_gene: TRBJ1-1; d_gene: .; abundance: .; v_gene: TRBV28; CDR3aa: ASSFGTEAF
j_gene: TRBJ2-3; d_gene: .; abundance: .; v_gene: TRBV29-1; CDR3aa: SGGAAPDTQY
j_gene: TRBJ2-1; d_gene: TRBD2; abundance: .; v_gene: TRBV11-3; CDR3aa: ASSLGLEQF
j_gene: TRBJ2-3; d_gene: TRBD1; abundance: .; v_gene: TRBV13; CDR3aa: ASSLGTGSDTQY
j_gene: .; d_gene: .; abundance: .; v_gene: TRBV5-1; CDR3aa: ASSFSGSYEQY
j_gene: TRBJ1-2; d_gene: .; abundance: many; v_gene: TRBV5-5; CDR3aa: ASSWGEGTHARHYGYT
j_gene: TRBJ2-3; d_gene: TRBD2; abundance: .; v_gene: TRBV9; CDR3aa: ASSVTSGGTDTQY
j_gene: TRBJ2-7; d_gene: TRBD1; abundance: few; v_gene: TRBV5-1; CDR3aa: ASSLGNRGQDEQY
j_gene: TRBJ2-4; d_gene: TRBD1; abundance: .; v_gene: TRBV9; CDR3aa: ASSAGDRQNIQY
j_gene: TRBJ2-3; d_gene: TRBD2; abundance: .; v_gene: TRBV7-2; CDR3aa: ASSLRLAGVGDTQY
j_gene: TRBJ2-5; d_gene: .; abundance: .; v_gene: TRBV27; CDR3aa: ASSLFGMDETQY
j_gene: TRBJ2-7; d_gene: .; abundance: few; v_gene: TRBV25-1; CDR3aa: ASSEAYEQY